This T cell receptor (beta chain) was identified during a study of T and B cells in COVID-19 patients. Blood genomic DNA input for TRB amplification was about 240-550 ng. In this sample, this clonotype turned up a few times. Trimming at V came to 0 bases and at J to 1 base, leaving 8 bases not matched to a gene. The CDR3 is 19 amino acids. Germline CDR1 reads DFQATT; CDR2 reads SNEGSKA (reference sequence). TRB rearrangements were amplified by multiplex PCR with BIOMED2 TRB-A/B primers. TCRdb reprocessed the multiplex PCR reads with MiXCR, giving one entry per CDR3 protein. The table lists 2,000 to 2,500 distinct CDR3 sequences, roughly 24% of them singletons, with about 64% in the top ten.

Material for sequencing was blood. The chain is built from TRBV20-1 and TRBJ2-2; 13 nucleotides line up with TRBD2. The clonotype originates from a human donor with active COVID-19. The CDR3 loop reads CSARDPRTSGSMNTGELFF. The CDR3 bases are TGCAGTGCTAGAGACCCTAGGACTAGCGGGAGTATGAACACCGGGGAGCTGTTTTTT.